These 20 T cell receptor beta chains originate from one sample sequenced in a study of response to subunit inactivated influenza vaccine. MiXCR was run by TCRdb on the RT-PCR reads, yielding one entry per CDR3 protein. This sample has 600,000 to 850,000 distinct CDR3 sequences, with around 13% found just once. The sequencing used PBMCs from blood, collected approximately 15 days before vaccination. These receptors were obtained from a man aged 50 to 60 who received an inactivated influenza vaccine.

CDR3: CSALGLAVYYEQYF. The CDR3 bases are TGCAGTGCACTGGGACTAGCGGTATACTACGAGCAGTACTTC. This rearrangement joins TRBV20-1 to TRBJ2-7, with 11 bases aligning to TRBD2. This CDR3 is built from 14 residues. Looked up from germline, CDR1 is DFQATT and CDR2 is SNEGSKA (reference sequence). J was trimmed by 3 bases and V by 6 bases; bases with no gene match: 7.

This sequence joins TRBV20-1 and TRBJ2-1, with unresolved D. Between the trimmed V and J ends, which lost 0 bases and 2 bases, there was a span of 11 bases. CDR3 length: 15 amino acids. Germline V CDR1 and CDR2: DFQATT, SNEGSKA (reference sequence). The CDR3 coding sequence is TGCAGTGCTAGAGATTGGGATAGAACCTACAATGAGCAGTTCTTC. Translated, it gives CSARDWDRTYNEQFF.

This clonotype was recorded a few times. This chain links TRBV20-1 with TRBJ2-3, with 10 nucleotides matching TRBD2. This CDR3 has 14 amino acids. J lost 7 bases, V lost 6 bases, and 10 bases had no gene match. Germline V gene lookup returns CDR1 DFQATT and CDR2 SNEGSKA (reference sequence). The CDR3: CSADKRGGVNTQYF. The CDR3 bases are TGCAGTGCAGATAAGCGGGGGGGCGTGAATACGCAGTATTTT.

This clonotype was observed once. This chain uses TRBV29-1 with TRBJ1-2, with D possibly TRBD1 on 6 matching bases. The CDR3 consists of 11 residues. V was trimmed by 5 bases and J by 8 bases, leaving 12 bases between them. Germline V lookup: CDR1 SQVTM, CDR2 ANQGSEA. The chain's CDR3 is CSVTGWWGYTF. CDR3 sequence (DNA): TGCAGCGTTACAGGGTGGTGGGGCTACACCTTC. Using reference TRBV29-1 and TRBJ1-2 for the parts outside the CDR3, the full variable domain is SAVISQKPSRDICQRGTSLTIQCQVDSQVTMMFWYRQQPGQSLTLIATANQGSEATYESGFVIDKFPISRPNLTFSTLTVSNMSPEDSSIYLCSVTGWWGYTFGSGTRLTVV.

This clonotype was counted at least ten times. The chain is built from TRBV5-1 and TRBJ2-4, with D possibly called TRBD1 or TRBD2 (6 bases each). This CDR3 is 17 amino acids long. Trimming took 0 bases from V and 4 from J, leaving 17 bases between them. Germline CDR1 SGHRS, CDR2 YFSETQ. CDR3 sequence: CASSLAGDSQGKNIQYF. CDR3 in DNA: TGCGCCAGCAGCTTGGCAGGGGACTCTCAGGGGAAAAACATTCAGTACTTC.

This clonotype was detected only once. A read error is possible here, since a much larger clone lies one base away. The chain links TRBV24-1 to TRBJ2-3; D unclear. Germline lookup yields CDR1 KGHDR and CDR2 SFDVKD. The CDR3 runs 14 residues. The CDR3 DNA reads as TGTGCCACCAGTGATTGGACCGACACAGATGCGCAGTATTTT. Its protein is CATSDWTDTDAQYF.

In this sample, this clonotype turned up a few times. This rearrangement joins TRBV3-1 to TRBJ2-1; no firm D call. Germline V gene data show CDR1 as LGHDT and CDR2 as YNNKEL (reference sequence). The CDR3 runs to 12 residues. The ends were cut back, 2 bases at V and 12 bases at J, with 11 bases in the middle. The CDR3: CASSQYGDMQFF. The CDR3 nucleotides are TGTGCCAGCAGCCAATATGGGGATATGCAGTTCTTC.

At least ten counts were recorded for this clonotype. The CDR3: CASSVSPKYQETQYF. The CDR3 nucleotides read TGTGCCAGCAGCGTAAGCCCGAAGTACCAAGAGACCCAGTACTTC. The chain carries TRBV9 and TRBJ2-5; D gene uncertain. The V gene's germline CDR1 is SGDLS and CDR2 YYNGEE. V was cut by 1 base and J by 0 bases, with 10 bases left in between. The CDR3 runs 15 residues.

This sequence joins TRBV11-1 and TRBJ2-2; D possibly matches TRBD1 or TRBD2 (6 bases each). V was cut by 3 bases and J by 7 bases, with 33 bases left in between. Germline CDR1 SGHAT, CDR2 FQDESV (reference sequence). This CDR3 is 21 amino acids long. The CDR3, as DNA: TGTGCCAGCAGCTTGAGGGGCCGACAGGAACTACGTAGCGGAAAGGTCGGGGAGCTGTTTTTT. Translation gives CASSLRGRQELRSGKVGELFF.

This clonotype was counted only a few times. This chain joins TRBV27 and TRBJ1-2; D is perhaps TRBD1 (6 bases). This CDR3 spans 15 amino acids. Germline values: CDR1 MNHEY, CDR2 SMNVEV (reference sequence). The ends were cut back, 4 bases at V and 5 bases at J, with 17 bases in the middle. The CDR3 protein is CASSWDPRGSYGYTF. The CDR3 DNA follows: TGTGCCAGCAGTTGGGACCCCAGGGGATCGTATGGCTACACCTTC.

This chain uses TRBV18 with TRBJ1-1, with TRBD1 matching over 9 bases. The trim removed 3 bases at V and 4 bases at J, leaving 6 bases unmatched. Germline-derived CDR1 and CDR2 are KGHSH and LQKENI. CDR3 size: 15 residues. CDR3 sequence: CASSPGGTGTTEAFF. In DNA, the CDR3 is TGTGCCAGCTCACCGGGAGGGACAGGGACCACTGAAGCTTTCTTT.

The V gene is TRBV25-1, the J gene TRBJ1-2; D is possibly TRBD1 (6 bases). The CDR3 has 15 residues. Looked up from germline, CDR1 is MGHDK and CDR2 is SYGVNS. Trimming took 6 bases from V and 8 from J, leaving 22 bases between them. The CDR3 region is CASRGGGQGTSGYTF. Written as DNA, the CDR3 is TGTGCCAGCAGAGGGGGAGGTCAGGGGACTTCGGGCTACACCTTC.

Points on this clonotype: No conserved phenylalanine or tryptophan is present at the end of the CDR3, so a read error is the likely explanation. This chain connects TRBV7-8 to TRBJ1-6, with D perhaps matching TRBD1 (5 bases). Trimming took 1 base from V and 10 from J, leaving 14 bases between them. Per the germline V gene, CDR1 is SGHVS and CDR2 is FQNEAQ. The CDR3 totals 15 residues. The CDR3 nucleotides read TGTGCCAGCAGCTTAGGCCGACCCGGGGCATCACCCCTCCACTTA. This gives the protein CASSLGRPGASPLHL.

V gene TRBV30 combines with J gene TRBJ1-2; TRBD1 agrees at 7 bases. This CDR3 is built from 13 residues. CDR1 and CDR2 from the germline V gene are GTSNPN and SVGIG (reference sequence). V lost 0 bases and J lost 7; bases outside the gene matches: 5. The CDR3 sequence: CAWSVKGAFGYTF. The DNA for the CDR3 is TGTGCCTGGAGTGTGAAGGGGGCGTTTGGCTACACCTTC.

This chain joins TRBV19 and TRBJ2-7; D gene unclear. Per the germline V gene, CDR1 is LNHDA and CDR2 is SQIVND (reference sequence). Deletions cut 1 base from V and 3 bases from J, with 7 bases between. The CDR3 has 13 residues. CDR3 DNA: TGTGCCAGTAGTATAGTCGGCAACTACGAGCAGTACTTC. Encoded protein: CASSIVGNYEQYF.

This chain connects TRBV11-2 to TRBJ2-2; a weak D match, TRBD2 (5 bases). This CDR3 is 15 amino acids long. Germline V CDR1 and CDR2: SGHAT, FQNNGV. Trimming left V 0 bases short and J 4 bases short, with 9 bases between. CDR3 coding DNA: TGTGCCAGCAGCTTAGACGGGATTTCCACCGGGGAGCTGTTTTTT. It translates to CASSLDGISTGELFF.

The chain carries TRBV20-1 and TRBJ2-5; 9 nucleotides match TRBD2. This CDR3 has 16 amino acids. In germline, CDR1 is DFQATT, CDR2 SNEGSKA (reference sequence). The ends lost 3 bases at V and 7 bases at J; junction bases unmatched: 15. CDR3 residues: CSASGEASGNRGTQYF. In DNA, the CDR3 is TGCAGTGCTAGCGGAGAGGCTAGCGGGAACCGAGGGACCCAGTACTTC.

In its sample, this clonotype was seen many times. CDR3 nucleotide sequence: TGTGCCAGCTCACGGGCCTTCCTGGATGAAAAACTGTTTTTT. As protein: CASSRAFLDEKLFF. The chain employs TRBV18 and TRBJ1-4; D unresolved. The CDR3 contains 14 residues. V lost 4 bases, J lost 6 bases, and 12 bases lay in between. CDR1 and CDR2 (germline): KGHSH, LQKENI.

This chain links TRBV20-1 with TRBJ2-3, with 7 bases identical to TRBD2. With V trimmed by 4 bases and J by 6 bases, 10 bases remained unmatched. This CDR3 is built from 14 residues. Germline V CDR1 and CDR2: DFQATT, SNEGSKA (reference sequence). The CDR3 sequence is CSATQRGVYDTQYF. The CDR3 region has the DNA TGCAGTGCTACCCAGCGGGGAGTATATGATACGCAGTATTTT.

The chain recombines TRBV5-5 with TRBJ1-1, with 8 bases aligning to TRBD1. Germline V gene sequence: CDR1 SGHKS, CDR2 YYEKEE (reference sequence). V was clipped by 0 bases and J by 5 bases; unmatched bases: 6. The CDR3 spans 15 residues. The CDR3 spells CASSLAGRQGTEAFF. CDR3 DNA sequence: TGTGCCAGCAGCTTGGCCGGAAGACAGGGGACTGAAGCTTTCTTT.